This T cell receptor (beta chain) is from a study of beta chain features in type 1 diabetes (dated by TCRdb to 2017 to 2018). Looking at the study overall: No differences in mean age, gender distribution, total cell number or subset yield were found between patients and healthy donors. A total of 85 million to 140 million sorted cells were examined across all samples, and a strong correlation was observed between cell number per subset and RNA yield. In the study, recently diagnosed type 1 diabetes patients and matched healthy donors were compared on the TCRB repertoires of their sorted circulating CD4+ T cell subsets. Naive and central memory subsets were obtained from all 28 donors, but regulatory and stem cell-like memory subsets were isolated from only 8 patients and roughly 8 healthy donors.

This clone has just a few counts. Its antigen has not been determined. Per-base quality was not reported, and no clone a single base away is much larger than it. Germline trimming amounts to 3 bases on V and 4 bases on J, with 1 as the count of junction bases outside the gene matches. CDR1 and CDR2, looked up from the germline V gene, are SGDLS and YYNGEE. From its cysteine to its phenylalanine, the CDR3 spans 13 amino acids. The sequence is cut down to CDR3 DNA, 39 bases in frame from base 1. Results the study describes overall, beyond this receptor: Naive, central memory and regulatory TCRB repertoires appeared more similar among patients than among healthy donors. At VDJ recombination sites, patients with type 1 diabetes made fewer insertions and deleted more nucleotides, a pattern implying thymic rearrangement abnormalities. Shorter templates might be favored by PCR, yet because patient and control samples were amplified and corrected together, any such skew would affect both groups equally. Only small numbers of individuals were included in the HLA sub-analyses, which left unresolved whether HLA type had any influence on TCRB rearrangement. Type 1 diabetes patients showed a moderate but significant shortening of TCRB CDR3 length in all four CD4+ subsets. Because cDNA rather than genomic DNA was sequenced, highly expressing activated cells could have been over-represented, although no difference in activation and CD3 levels was found between groups.

All of the isolated RNA was reverse transcribed with the High Capacity cDNA Reverse Transcription Kit, so expressed TCRB transcripts were sequenced. Deep immunoSEQ sequencing was applied to naive, central memory and regulatory T cell samples, giving an average of roughly 3.3 million total reads per sample. Sorted cells were lysed in RLT buffer and RNA was extracted with DNase-treated RNeasy Micro or Mini kits, depending on cell number. Each cell subset was processed on its own to prevent cross-contamination, while patient and healthy donor samples were processed together. TCRB sequences were amplified from cDNA with the immunoSEQ multiplex PCR, producing 87-bp fragments spanning the CDR3 region. Amplicons were sequenced on the Illumina HiSeq platform. In the source study's methods: PCR bias was corrected computationally using synthetic template baselines, and reads within Hamming distance 2 were collapsed, with unmergeable singletons discarded. Reads were aligned against IMGT to assign V, D and J genes, CDR3 length and insertions or deletions at six rearrangement sites. Within each subset, clonotype counts were normalized to sorted cell number, and only after that were true diversity and Gini coefficients computed with the tcR R package. The overlap coefficient, calculated on TCRB nucleotide sequences, was used to measure repertoire sharing. Out-of-frame TCRB sequences from naive cells were analyzed as a proxy for the pre-selection repertoire. The immuneACCESS repertoire file appears here via TCRdb, limited to in-frame rearrangements. These files lack a portion of the clones; in checked studies, under half of the deficit traces to unresolved V genes, and the cause of the others is not known. The V and J calls and the clone size are those of that table, but D and trimming were determined from the DNA. This sample gives fewer than 650,000 clones in total; 15% to 19% of them show up just once. The ten most abundant clones make up around 0.1% of the sample.

A single peripheral blood draw of 90 to 150 mL on average was collected from each donor into heparinised tubes. A BD FACSAria II was used to sort naive, central memory, regulatory and stem cell-like memory CD4+ T cells with a panel that included CD45RO, CCR7, CD25, CD127, CD95 and CD27. All sorted populations exceeded 95% purity. Right away, PBMCs were isolated by Lymphoprep density gradient centrifugation and were stained directly, with no culture step. Samples were stained and sorted in pairs, with one healthy donor and one patient per experiment, so that batch effects were minimized. Here the chain combines TRBV9 and TRBJ1-2; 9 middle bases align to TRBD1. The source is a young man in good health. Sequencing was performed on naive CD4+ T cells from blood. The cell subset or site label on this specimen signifies: true naive CD4+ T cells. The nucleotide sequence reads as follows: TGTGCCAGCAGCGCACAGGGGGCCTATGGCTACACCTTC. It specifies CASSAQGAYGYTF.